The 31 T cell receptor beta chains listed next were all sequenced from one sample in a study of shared clonotypes between healthy human individuals. The table came from immunoSEQ multiplex PCR; TCRdb's copy has only in-frame clones and leaves some out. This sample carries 1,400,000 or so clones, around 98.5% of them seen once, and the ten largest clones take approximately 0.38%. What was sequenced was naive CD4+ T cells sorted from blood. Subset: CD45RA+ positively selected. These receptors were obtained from a man aged 30-40 years in good health.

This clone was seen once. This sequence joins TRBV4-1 and TRBJ2-2; 8 bases match TRBD2. Losses at the gene ends were 1 base for V and 0 bases for J; bases not matched to a gene: 4. Germline assignment: CDR1 MGHRA and CDR2 YSYEKL. The CDR3 spans 17 residues. The CDR3 DNA follows: TGCGCCAGCAGCCAAGCCGGGAGGGCCTCGAACACCGGGGAGCTGTTTTTT. It is translated as CASSQAGRASNTGELFF.

The V call is TRBV19, the J call TRBJ1-3; TRBD1 matches 9 bases. This CDR3 spans 16 amino acids. From germline, CDR1 is LNHDA and CDR2 SQIVND (reference sequence). Trimming at V came to 10 bases and at J to 0 bases, leaving 10 bases not matched to a gene. The CDR3 bases are TGTGCCACAGGACAGGGGCCCATATCCTCTGGAAACACCATATATTTT. This codes for CATGQGPISSGNTIYF.

This sequence joins TRBV28 and TRBJ1-5, with D unresolved. The germline V and J ends were trimmed by 5 bases and 1 base, with 12 bases remaining between them. Germline V gene sequence: CDR1 MDHEN, CDR2 SYDVKM. CDR3 length: 15 amino acids. This chain's CDR3 is CASSPWRESNQPQHF. CDR3 in DNA: TGTGCCAGCAGTCCTTGGCGAGAGAGCAATCAGCCCCAGCATTTT.

The DNA of the CDR3 is TGTGCCAGCAGCTTGCCGGGACTAGCGGGACACGAGCAGTACTTC. Translation gives CASSLPGLAGHEQYF. The chain employs TRBV5-6 and TRBJ2-7, with 13 bases identical to TRBD2. V was pared by 1 base and J by 5 bases, with 3 bases of the junction left unmatched. CDR3 size: 15 residues. The germline V gene encodes CDR1 SGHDT and CDR2 YYEEEE.

V and J are TRBV7-3 and TRBJ2-5; D is uncertain. Germline V gene lookup returns CDR1 SGHTA and CDR2 FQGTGA. The CDR3 extends over 16 amino acids. The V end lost 2 bases, the J end lost 1 base, and 14 bases lay between the germline ends. The CDR3 loop reads CASSLDRRAVQETQYF. CDR3 coding DNA: TGTGCCAGCAGCTTAGATCGTAGGGCAGTCCAAGAGACCCAGTACTTC.

The rearrangement joins TRBV7-9 to TRBJ1-2; D not certain. The V end was cut by 0 bases, the J end by 4 bases, with 12 bases between. The germline CDR1 and CDR2 sequences are SEHNR and FQNEAQ (reference sequence). The CDR3 is 15 amino acids. CDR3 nucleotides: TGTGCCAGCAGCTTAGCCCGGACCAAAGCCTATGGCTACACCTTC. This codes for CASSLARTKAYGYTF.

The chain uses TRBV11-3 and TRBJ2-7; 9 nucleotides align to TRBD2. The CDR3 has 15 amino acids. The junction had 6 bases not matched to a gene; V was cut back by 5 bases and J by 1 base. The V gene's germline CDR1 is SGHNT and CDR2 YENEEA. CDR3 residues: CASSQWRGGSYEQYF. As DNA, the CDR3 is TGTGCCAGCAGCCAGTGGCGGGGGGGATCCTACGAGCAGTACTTC.

The chain joins TRBV28 to TRBJ2-1; TRBD2 might be the D (5 bases). The CDR3 is made up of 14 amino acids. CDR1 is MDHEN and CDR2 is SYDVKM in the germline V gene. Trimming pared 7 bases from V and 7 bases from J, leaving 17 bases between. The CDR3 is CASTGGGGRNEQFF. CDR3 nucleotides: TGTGCCAGCACCGGAGGTGGTGGCCGGAATGAGCAGTTCTTC. Drawing the rest from reference TRBV28 and TRBJ2-1, the complete variable domain is DVKVTQSSRYLVKRTGEKVFLECVQDMDHENMFWYRQDPGLGLRLIYFSYDVKMKEKGDIPEGYSVSREKKERFSLILESASTNQTSMYLCASTGGGGRNEQFFGPGTRLTVL.

V usage is TRBV29-1 and J usage is TRBJ1-2; D ambiguous. The V gene lost 6 bases and the J gene lost 2 bases, with 10 bases spanning the gap. Germline V gene data show CDR1 as SQVTM and CDR2 as ANQGSEA. This CDR3 is 12 amino acids long. The CDR3 here is CSVESLNYGYTF. The CDR3 bases are TGCAGCGTGGAAAGCTTAAACTATGGCTACACCTTC.

This chain joins TRBV2 and TRBJ2-7; no clear D. Trimming left V 7 bases short and J 3 bases short, with 13 bases between. The length of the CDR3 is 13 residues. The germline CDR1 and CDR2 sequences are SNHLY and FYNNEI. The CDR3 here is CASTRSANYEQYF. CDR3 bases: TGTGCCAGCACGCGAAGCGCAAACTACGAGCAGTACTTC.

This chain joins TRBV25-1 and TRBJ1-2; D is undetermined. Trimming took 7 bases from V and 6 from J, leaving 15 bases between them. The V gene's germline CDR1 is MGHDK and CDR2 SYGVNS. This CDR3 region has 13 residues. CDR3 nucleotides: TGTGCCAGCAAGTACCAGGAGATGGATGGCTACACCTTC. It translates to CASKYQEMDGYTF.

The chain recombines TRBV6-6 with TRBJ2-7; D is undetermined. Looked up from germline, CDR1 is MNHNY and CDR2 is SVGAGI (reference sequence). The CDR3 has 13 amino acids. The V gene lost 5 bases and the J gene lost 3 bases, with 11 bases spanning the gap. CDR3 amino acids: CASSPPSGYEQYF. CDR3 sequence (DNA): TGTGCCAGCAGTCCCCCCTCAGGCTACGAGCAGTACTTC.

The J gene is TRBJ2-1, the V gene TRBV18; D not resolved. The CDR3 is made up of 17 amino acids. Germline V CDR1 and CDR2: KGHSH, LQKENI. The V end lost 1 base, the J end lost 5 bases, and 18 bases lay between the germline ends. CDR3 region: CASSPLNILAKDNEQFF. The CDR3 DNA follows: TGTGCCAGCTCACCACTCAATATCCTCGCCAAAGACAATGAGCAGTTCTTC.

The V gene is TRBV7-6, the J gene TRBJ2-7; D is unresolved. V lost 1 base, J lost 3 bases, and 10 bases lay in between. The germline V gene encodes CDR1 SGHVS and CDR2 FNYEAQ. CDR3 length: 14 amino acids. The CDR3 bases are TGTGCCAGCAGCTTAGTCCCCCAAGGCTACGAGCAGTACTTC. It translates to CASSLVPQGYEQYF.

This clone was seen only once. The chain combines TRBV25-1 with TRBJ2-2; weak D call: TRBD1 (6 bases). The CDR3 contains 17 residues. V lost 0 bases and J 1 base, leaving 12 bases between the germline ends. From germline, CDR1 is MGHDK and CDR2 SYGVNS. This chain's CDR3 is CASSEYPTGRNTGELFF. In DNA, the CDR3 is TGTGCCAGCAGTGAATACCCCACAGGGAGGAACACCGGGGAGCTGTTTTTT.

The V call is TRBV27, the J call TRBJ2-2; TRBD1 is a possible D gene (5 bases). Germline loops: CDR1 MNHEY, CDR2 SMNVEV (reference sequence). Between the trimmed V and J ends, which lost 3 bases and 2 bases, there was a span of 10 bases. The CDR3 has 15 residues. CDR3 amino acids: CASSLRQGNTGELFF. The DNA of the CDR3 is TGTGCCAGCAGTTTGCGGCAGGGAAACACCGGGGAGCTGTTTTTT.

The chain couples TRBV28 to TRBJ1-4; a possible D gene is TRBD1 (6 bases). Germline V gene lookup returns CDR1 MDHEN and CDR2 SYDVKM. This CDR3 is built from 14 residues. The V end lost 5 bases, the J end lost 8 bases, and 15 bases lay between the germline ends. The CDR3: CASSTNRASEKLFF. In DNA, the CDR3 is TGTGCCAGCAGTACCAACAGGGCTAGCGAAAAACTGTTTTTT.

The chain links TRBV27 to TRBJ2-7; TRBD2 agrees at 8 bases. V dropped 7 bases and J dropped 0; count of bases not matched to a gene: 5. The CDR3 consists of 14 residues. Germline values: CDR1 MNHEY, CDR2 SMNVEV (reference sequence). The CDR3 region has the DNA TGTGCCAGCAACAAGCGGGGGAGCTCCTACGAGCAGTACTTC. Protein: CASNKRGSSYEQYF.

This rearrangement joins TRBV5-1 to TRBJ2-6, with D possibly called TRBD1 or TRBD2 (5 bases each). The V gene's germline CDR1 is SGHRS and CDR2 YFSETQ. V gave up 2 bases and J gave up 2 bases, with 8 bases separating them. The CDR3 covers 15 residues. CDR3 sequence: CASSFGDAGANVLTF. CDR3 coding DNA: TGCGCCAGCAGCTTCGGGGACGCTGGGGCCAACGTCCTGACTTTC.

The chain employs TRBV7-9 and TRBJ2-1; 8 bases fit TRBD2. Germline-derived CDR1 and CDR2 are SEHNR and FQNEAQ (reference sequence). With 6 bases clipped from V and 1 base from J, the junction kept 8 bases outside the gene matches. This CDR3 region has 16 residues. CDR3 amino acids: CASSQRREGSYNEQFF. CDR3 bases: TGTGCCAGCAGTCAAAGACGGGAGGGGTCCTACAATGAGCAGTTCTTC.

The chain carries TRBV28 and TRBJ1-2, with D tentatively TRBD1 (5 bases). V lost 4 bases and J lost 4, with 22 bases in between. The CDR3 runs 17 residues. CDR1 is MDHEN, CDR2 SYDVKM, per germline. In DNA, the CDR3 is TGTGCCAGCAGTTCGATCGGGACGGGGCTCGGTCGCTATGGCTACACCTTC. This gives the protein CASSSIGTGLGRYGYTF.

Comments on this clone: The sample contains more than one DNA sequence encoding this CDR3. This chain connects TRBV5-1 to TRBJ1-4; TRBD1 matches at 7 bases. Losses at the gene ends were 3 bases for V and 2 bases for J; bases not matched to a gene: 1. Germline loops: CDR1 SGHRS, CDR2 YFSETQ. The CDR3 has 14 amino acids. The CDR3: CASSSQGTNEKLFF. The DNA for the CDR3 is TGCGCCAGCAGCTCACAGGGGACTAATGAAAAACTGTTTTTT.

The chain combines TRBV2 with TRBJ2-3; D gene ambiguous. The CDR3 consists of 12 residues. Trimming pared 6 bases from V and 2 bases from J, leaving 6 bases between. Germline values: CDR1 SNHLY, CDR2 FYNNEI. CDR3 protein: CASRGFTDTQYF. DNA of the CDR3: TGTGCCAGCAGGGGTTTCACAGATACGCAGTATTTT.

This rearrangement joins TRBV27 to TRBJ2-7; 7 nucleotides line up with TRBD1. Trimming removed 6 bases from V and 0 bases from J; junction bases left unmatched: 5. This CDR3 has 14 residues. Germline CDR1 MNHEY, CDR2 SMNVEV (reference sequence). As DNA, the CDR3 is TGTGCCAGCAGAAGACAGGGTATCTCCTACGAGCAGTACTTC. This gives the protein CASRRQGISYEQYF.

The chain is built from TRBV10-3 and TRBJ2-1, with D possibly TRBD2 on 6 matching bases. The CDR3 length is 15 residues. V lost 0 bases and J 10 bases, leaving 16 bases between the germline ends. CDR1 ENHRY and CDR2 SYGVKD come from the germline V gene. The CDR3 DNA is TGTGCCATCAGTGAGTCCCGGGACTTCCCTGGGGAGCAGTTCTTC. Amino acids: CAISESRDFPGEQFF.

This clone was seen a single time. The rearrangement joins TRBV7-6 to TRBJ2-7; D call uncertain. The CDR3 has 14 residues. The V and J ends lost 1 base and 0 bases respectively, with 7 bases between them. Germline V gene lookup returns CDR1 SGHVS and CDR2 FNYEAQ. CDR3 loop: CASSLDQISYEQYF. The CDR3 DNA reads TGTGCCAGCAGCTTAGATCAGATCTCCTACGAGCAGTACTTC.

The J gene is TRBJ1-2, the V gene TRBV5-1; no reliable D call. V shed 4 bases and J shed 10 bases, with 17 bases lying between them. CDR1 and CDR2 from the germline V gene are SGHRS and YFSETQ. The CDR3 is 13 amino acids. The CDR3 DNA sequence: TGCGCCAGCAGCCCTCCGGACGGTACTGACTACACCTTC. It encodes CASSPPDGTDYTF.

This chain joins TRBV7-9 and TRBJ1-1; D gene unclear. The CDR3 totals 16 residues. Per the germline V gene, CDR1 is SEHNR and CDR2 is FQNEAQ (reference sequence). V was shortened by 4 bases and J by 4 bases, with 19 bases between the two germline ends. Here the CDR3 DNA reads TGTGCCAGCAGCTCAAGGGCAAGGGCACCGAGCACTGAAGCTTTCTTT. It translates to CASSSRARAPSTEAFF.

V usage is TRBV7-2 and J usage is TRBJ2-5; 11 nucleotides align to TRBD2. The junction had 13 bases not matched to a gene; V was cut back by 5 bases and J by 5 bases. Germline V gene sequence: CDR1 SGHTA, CDR2 FQGNSA. The CDR3 sequence is 17 residues long. The chain's CDR3 is CASSRAPVAGGPETQYF. CDR3 sequence (DNA): TGTGCCAGCAGCCGAGCGCCAGTAGCGGGAGGGCCGGAGACCCAGTACTTC. Looking up the rest from reference TRBV7-2 and TRBJ2-5 gives the full variable domain: GAGVSQSPSNKVTEKGKDVELRCDPISGHTALYWYRQSLGQGLEFLIYFQGNSAPDKSGLPSDRFSAERTGGSVSTLTIQRTQQEDSAVYLCASSRAPVAGGPETQYFGPGTRLLVL.

The chain couples TRBV5-1 to TRBJ2-7, with a weak D call TRBD1 (6 bases). Trimming removed 0 bases from V and 0 bases from J, with 10 bases in between. Per the germline V gene, CDR1 is SGHRS and CDR2 is YFSETQ. The CDR3 is made up of 15 amino acids. In DNA, the CDR3 is TGCGCCAGCAGCTTGGCAGGGGCCCGCTCCTACGAGCAGTACTTC. Amino acid sequence: CASSLAGARSYEQYF.

Turning to this clone: This same CDR3 is encoded by further DNA sequences in the sample. J is TRBJ2-7 and V is TRBV18; 9 positions agree with TRBD1. The ends lost 3 bases at V and 5 bases at J; junction bases unmatched: 5. This CDR3 region has 14 residues. CDR1 is KGHSH, CDR2 LQKENI, per germline. Here the CDR3 DNA reads TGTGCCAGCTCACCCCCGGGACAGGGAAACGAGCAGTACTTC. It encodes CASSPPGQGNEQYF. Together with reference TRBV18 and TRBJ2-7, the CDR3 gives the full variable domain: NAGVMQNPRHLVRRRGQEARLRCSPMKGHSHVYWYRQLPEEGLKFMVYLQKENIIDESGMPKERFSAEFPKEGPSILRIQQVVRGDSAAYFCASSPPGQGNEQYFGPGTRLTVT.